This TCR beta chain was identified in a study of cytomegalovirus exposure and HLA in healthy donors. Study-wide points: A later analysis reportedly identified an Asian-associated ancestry cluster as carrying fewer N-insertions than the approximately 670-donor mean.

PCR employed 60 Vbeta and 13 Jbeta primers. The assay was immunoSEQ multiplex PCR, and TCRdb's table has in-frame clones only and misses some. The sample records around 93,000 clones, 65% being singletons. From germline, CDR1 is KGHSH and CDR2 LQKENI. The ends lost 6 bases at V and 7 bases at J; junction bases unmatched: 1. This CDR3 has 13 residues. This clone occurred a few times. Its antigen is not identified. V is TRBV18 and J is TRBJ1-6, with TRBD1 matching 9 bases. The receptor was isolated from a boy between 10 and 17 years old in good health and CMV-seropositive. Source material: PBMCs. The CDR3 bases are TGTGCCAGCTCCGGGACAGGGAATTCACCCCTCCACTTT. Translated, it gives CASSGTGNSPLHF.